Listed below are T cell receptor beta chains from one sample, sequenced in a study of OX40 agonist ivuxolimab in advanced cancers. The repertoire was sequenced with immunoSEQ multiplex PCR; TCRdb's copy has only in-frame clones and lacks some. Of about 150,000 clones detected, roughly 92% appear once; the ten largest clones hold about 0.31%. This specimen was CD4+ or CD8+ T cells sorted from blood, taken in a trial of the OX40 agonist ivuxolimab. Receptor source: an adult with an advanced solid tumor such as melanoma, head and neck, liver or kidney cancer. Each CDR3 is given with its conserved first and last residue. D genes are given only for firm matches. Rows may omit the clone size; those that give it use once, few, many or a size class.

d_call: -
v_call: TRBV9
clone_size: -
j_call: TRBJ2-5
cdr3_nt: TGTGCCAGCAGCGCGAGAGGGGGGTTGGAGACCCAGTACTTC
cdr3_aa: CASSARGGLETQYF

d_call: -
v_call: TRBV25-1
clone_size: -
j_call: TRBJ1-4
cdr3_nt: TGTGCCAGCAGTCTGGTCGGTGAAAAACTGTTTTTT
cdr3_aa: CASSLVGEKLFF

d_call: -
v_call: TRBV15
clone_size: -
j_call: TRBJ2-4
cdr3_nt: TGTGCCACCAGCAGGGAGACCTATAGCCTAGCCAAAAACATTCAGTACTTC
cdr3_aa: CATSRETYSLAKNIQYF

d_call: TRBD2
v_call: TRBV7-2
clone_size: -
j_call: TRBJ2-5
cdr3_nt: TGTGCCAGCAGCTTAGAAGTAGCGGGGGGGAGAGAGACCCAGTACTTC
cdr3_aa: CASSLEVAGGRETQYF

d_call: TRBD1
v_call: TRBV2
clone_size: -
j_call: TRBJ1-1
cdr3_nt: TGTGCCAGCAGTGCTTTCGACAGGGGTCTTACTGAAGCTTTCTTT
cdr3_aa: CASSAFDRGLTEAFF

d_call: -
v_call: TRBV6-5
clone_size: -
j_call: TRBJ2-7
cdr3_nt: TGTGCCAGGCTCCCGGACTCGCTGGGACCCTACGAGCAGTACTTC
cdr3_aa: CARLPDSLGPYEQYF

d_call: -
v_call: TRBV6-1
clone_size: -
j_call: TRBJ1-1
cdr3_nt: TGTGCCAGCAAGCAGGGAGGCAACACTGAAGCTTTCTTT
cdr3_aa: CASKQGGNTEAFF

d_call: TRBD1
v_call: TRBV9
clone_size: -
j_call: TRBJ2-7
cdr3_nt: TGTGCCAGCAGCGCAGGCCCCGGGACAGGATTATCCTACGAGCAGTACTTC
cdr3_aa: CASSAGPGTGLSYEQYF

d_call: TRBD1
v_call: TRBV5-6
clone_size: -
j_call: TRBJ2-7
cdr3_nt: TGTGCCAGCAGCTGGCGAGGGACAGGTTCAATGTACGAGCAGTACTTC
cdr3_aa: CASSWRGTGSMYEQYF

d_call: -
v_call: TRBV7-9
clone_size: -
j_call: TRBJ2-7
cdr3_nt: TGTGCCAGCAGCTTAGGATCTAGCGCCGAGACCCTCGAGCAGTACTTC
cdr3_aa: CASSLGSSAETLEQYF

d_call: -
v_call: TRBV5-1
clone_size: -
j_call: TRBJ2-7
cdr3_nt: TGCGCCAGCAGCTTGGACGCCGCATCCTACGAGCAGTACTTC
cdr3_aa: CASSLDAASYEQYF

d_call: -
v_call: TRBV9
clone_size: -
j_call: TRBJ1-1
cdr3_nt: TGTGCCAGCAGCCCCGACGGGGGAGCCGACACTGAAGCTTTCTTT
cdr3_aa: CASSPDGGADTEAFF

d_call: -
v_call: TRBV29-1
clone_size: -
j_call: TRBJ1-5
cdr3_nt: TGCAGCGCTGGGACCGAGAATCAGCCCCAGCATTTT
cdr3_aa: CSAGTENQPQHF

d_call: -
v_call: TRBV5-1
clone_size: once
j_call: TRBJ2-6
cdr3_nt: TGCGCCAGCAGCCCCCCTGGGGCCAACGTCCTGACTTTC
cdr3_aa: CASSPPGANVLTF

d_call: -
v_call: TRBV2
clone_size: -
j_call: TRBJ1-1
cdr3_nt: TGTGCCAGCAGTGAGGGACCCCTGGGGGTCACTGAAGCTTTCTTT
cdr3_aa: CASSEGPLGVTEAFF

d_call: TRBD1
v_call: TRBV19
clone_size: -
j_call: TRBJ2-3
cdr3_nt: TGTGCCAGTAGTTCTTACAGGGGCGGCGATACGCAGTATTTT
cdr3_aa: CASSSYRGGDTQYF

d_call: -
v_call: TRBV5-1
clone_size: -
j_call: TRBJ2-5
cdr3_nt: TGCGCCAGCAGCTTGGGGGCAGGGCCCCAAGAGACCCAGTACTTC
cdr3_aa: CASSLGAGPQETQYF

d_call: TRBD1
v_call: TRBV28
clone_size: -
j_call: TRBJ1-2
cdr3_nt: TGTGCCAGCAGTTACCGACCGACAGGGAACTATGGCTACACCTTC
cdr3_aa: CASSYRPTGNYGYTF

d_call: -
v_call: TRBV6-1
clone_size: -
j_call: TRBJ1-3
cdr3_nt: TGTGCCAGCATTCAGGGAATTTCCCCGGGAAACACCATATATTTT
cdr3_aa: CASIQGISPGNTIYF

d_call: -
v_call: TRBV27
clone_size: -
j_call: TRBJ1-1
cdr3_nt: TGTGCCAGCAGTTTAGGACGGATGAACACTGAAGCTTTCTTT
cdr3_aa: CASSLGRMNTEAFF

d_call: -
v_call: TRBV7-9
clone_size: -
j_call: TRBJ1-1
cdr3_nt: TGTGCCAGCAGCGTCCGGGACGGCCACACTGAAGCTTTCTTT
cdr3_aa: CASSVRDGHTEAFF

d_call: -
v_call: TRBV6-1
clone_size: -
j_call: TRBJ1-3
cdr3_nt: TGTGCCAGCCGTTCCCAACAGGGCATTGGAAACACCATATATTTT
cdr3_aa: CASRSQQGIGNTIYF

d_call: -
v_call: TRBV28
clone_size: -
j_call: TRBJ1-2
cdr3_nt: TGTGCCAGCAGCAGGGTTTACTATGGCTACACCTTC
cdr3_aa: CASSRVYYGYTF

d_call: -
v_call: TRBV19
clone_size: -
j_call: TRBJ1-1
cdr3_nt: TGTGCCAGTAGTCGGGGGACGAACACTGAAGCTTTCTTT
cdr3_aa: CASSRGTNTEAFF

d_call: TRBD1
v_call: TRBV4-3
clone_size: -
j_call: TRBJ2-7
cdr3_nt: TGCGCCAGCAGCCAAGATAGCGGACAGGGGAGCGAGCAGTACTTC
cdr3_aa: CASSQDSGQGSEQYF

d_call: TRBD2
v_call: TRBV7-2
clone_size: -
j_call: TRBJ2-3
cdr3_nt: TGTGCCAGCAGCCAGCGGGGGGGCCGAGCGACGCAGTATTTT
cdr3_aa: CASSQRGGRATQYF

d_call: -
v_call: TRBV20-1
clone_size: -
j_call: TRBJ2-5
cdr3_nt: TGCAGTGGGAGCTTCCAAGAGACCCAGTACTTC
cdr3_aa: CSGSFQETQYF

d_call: -
v_call: TRBV19
clone_size: -
j_call: TRBJ1-1
cdr3_nt: TGTGCCAGTAGTTTCTACAGTCGGGCACGTGAAGCTTTCTTT
cdr3_aa: CASSFYSRAREAFF

d_call: -
v_call: TRBV28
clone_size: -
j_call: TRBJ1-1
cdr3_nt: TGTGCCAGCAGTCCCTACAGGGAAGGGGAGTCAACTTTCTTT
cdr3_aa: CASSPYREGESTFF

d_call: TRBD2
v_call: TRBV6-5
clone_size: once
j_call: TRBJ2-1
cdr3_nt: TGTGCCAGCATCCTAGCGGGAGGTCTTGGTGAGCAGTTCTTC
cdr3_aa: CASILAGGLGEQFF

d_call: TRBD1
v_call: TRBV7-9
clone_size: -
j_call: TRBJ2-7
cdr3_nt: TGTGCCAGCAGCGCAAGATTCCGGGACAGCACATACTACGAGCAGTACTTC
cdr3_aa: CASSARFRDSTYYEQYF

d_call: -
v_call: TRBV7-3
clone_size: -
j_call: TRBJ2-2
cdr3_nt: TGTGCCAGCAGCTTGGGGACCGGGGAGCTGTTTTTT
cdr3_aa: CASSLGTGELFF

d_call: -
v_call: TRBV9
clone_size: -
j_call: TRBJ1-3
cdr3_nt: TGTGCCAGCAGCCCCCAGGTCTCTGGAAACACCATATATTTT
cdr3_aa: CASSPQVSGNTIYF

d_call: -
v_call: TRBV19
clone_size: once
j_call: TRBJ2-7
cdr3_nt: TGTGCCAGTAGTAGGGGTGGATGGTCCCCCGAGCAGTACTTC
cdr3_aa: CASSRGGWSPEQYF

d_call: TRBD1
v_call: TRBV7-2
clone_size: -
j_call: TRBJ1-5
cdr3_nt: TGTGCCAGCAGCTTGACCGGGACAGGAGGGAGCCAGCCCCAGCATTTT
cdr3_aa: CASSLTGTGGSQPQHF

d_call: TRBD1
v_call: TRBV4-3
clone_size: -
j_call: TRBJ1-2
cdr3_nt: TGCGCCAGCAGCCAAGATGGGGGACAGGGCGTTAACTATGGCTACACCTTC
cdr3_aa: CASSQDGGQGVNYGYTF

d_call: TRBD1
v_call: TRBV9
clone_size: once
j_call: TRBJ1-3
cdr3_nt: TGTGCCAGCAGCGTCGGGACAGGGATTGAAGGTTCTGGAAACACCATATATTTT
cdr3_aa: CASSVGTGIEGSGNTIYF

d_call: TRBD2
v_call: TRBV28
clone_size: -
j_call: TRBJ2-7
cdr3_nt: TGTGCCAGCAGCCTGGGGGGGGGACTGGGGTCCTACGAGCAGTACTTC
cdr3_aa: CASSLGGGLGSYEQYF

d_call: -
v_call: TRBV4-3
clone_size: -
j_call: TRBJ1-1
cdr3_nt: TGCGCCAGCAGCCTAGGACTGTCAGACACTGAAGCTTTCTTT
cdr3_aa: CASSLGLSDTEAFF

d_call: -
v_call: TRBV19
clone_size: once
j_call: TRBJ2-1
cdr3_nt: TGTGCCAGTAGTAGTCAGGGATATGATGAGCAGTTCTTC
cdr3_aa: CASSSQGYDEQFF

d_call: -
v_call: TRBV9
clone_size: -
j_call: TRBJ2-5
cdr3_nt: TGTGCCAGCAGCGTAGGGGCAGGGGAGTGGGAGACCCAGTACTTC
cdr3_aa: CASSVGAGEWETQYF

d_call: TRBD2
v_call: TRBV2
clone_size: -
j_call: TRBJ2-7
cdr3_nt: TGTGCCAGCAGTGACGGGAGGGCCCCCTACGAGCAGTACTTC
cdr3_aa: CASSDGRAPYEQYF

d_call: -
v_call: TRBV7-2
clone_size: -
j_call: TRBJ1-3
cdr3_nt: TGTGCCAGCAGCTTAGTGGGCCAGGGACCCTCTGGAAACACCATATATTTT
cdr3_aa: CASSLVGQGPSGNTIYF

d_call: -
v_call: TRBV7-2
clone_size: -
j_call: TRBJ1-2
cdr3_nt: TGTGCCAGCAGCTTGTACAGGGCTAACTATGGCTACACCTTC
cdr3_aa: CASSLYRANYGYTF

d_call: -
v_call: TRBV11-3
clone_size: -
j_call: TRBJ2-2
cdr3_nt: TGTGCCAGCAGCTTAGATTATACAACCGGGGAGCTGTTTTTT
cdr3_aa: CASSLDYTTGELFF

d_call: -
v_call: TRBV6-5
clone_size: -
j_call: TRBJ1-2
cdr3_nt: TGTGCCAGCAGCAAAGACCCGGCGGGGGGCTACACCTTC
cdr3_aa: CASSKDPAGGYTF

d_call: -
v_call: TRBV13
clone_size: -
j_call: TRBJ1-1
cdr3_nt: TGTGCCAGCAGCTTCACAGATCAAAACACTGAAGCTTTCTTT
cdr3_aa: CASSFTDQNTEAFF

d_call: -
v_call: TRBV5-1
clone_size: few
j_call: TRBJ2-2
cdr3_nt: TGCGCCAGCAGCTTGGGGACAGCCAACACCGGGGAGCTGTTTTTT
cdr3_aa: CASSLGTANTGELFF

d_call: TRBD2
v_call: TRBV27
clone_size: -
j_call: TRBJ2-7
cdr3_nt: TGTGCCAGCAGTCCTCCGGGACGGGAGGGATACGAGCAGTACTTC
cdr3_aa: CASSPPGREGYEQYF

d_call: -
v_call: TRBV6-5
clone_size: -
j_call: TRBJ2-7
cdr3_nt: TGTGCCAGCAGAAGGGACCACGCCTACGAGCAGTACTTC
cdr3_aa: CASRRDHAYEQYF

d_call: -
v_call: TRBV12-5
clone_size: -
j_call: TRBJ2-5
cdr3_nt: TGTGCTAGTGGTTTGTTTGTAGAGGGCCCCCAGTACTTC
cdr3_aa: CASGLFVEGPQYF